The 10 T cell receptor beta chains reported below all come from one sample, sequenced in a study of blood T cell repertoires in COVID-19 (dated by TCRdb to 2019 to 2021). The library came from the immunoSEQ multiplex PCR assay. TCRdb obtained this table from immuneACCESS and retained in-frame rearrangements with V and J assigned. These tables miss some clones; where compared with another copy, unresolved V genes account for less than half of the shortfall, and the remainder is unexplained. The sample records a few hundred thousand clones, approximately 92% of which are singletons. 1% of the sample belongs to the ten largest clones. Sample: PBMCs or T cells enriched from blood (not recorded which). These receptors were taken from a man aged 18 to 29 who had recovered from COVID-19.

CDR3 loop: CASSQRQGSGNTIYF. In DNA form, the CDR3 reads TGTGCCAGCAGCCAAAGACAGGGTTCCGGAAACACCATATATTTT. The gene calls are TRBV4-2 and TRBJ1-3, with 7 bases fitting TRBD1. Germline CDR1 LGHNA, CDR2 YNFKEQ. This CDR3 is built from 15 residues. V shed 2 bases and J 4 bases; nucleotides not matched to a gene: 5.

CDR3 sequence reads: CATSRIADRGRSPLHF. The CDR3 DNA reads as TGTGCCACCAGCAGAATCGCGGACAGGGGTCGTTCACCCCTCCACTTT. The V call is TRBV15, the J call TRBJ1-6, with 9 bases identical to TRBD1. Germline CDR1 reads LNHNV; CDR2 reads YYDKDF (reference sequence). The CDR3 runs to 16 residues. The J segment lost 9 bases and the V segment lost 2 bases, leaving 8 bases of the junction unmatched.

This chain connects TRBV11-2 to TRBJ2-2, with unresolved D. The CDR3 is 12 amino acids. Germline CDR1 and CDR2: SGHAT and FQNNGV. The V and J ends lost 4 bases and 7 bases respectively, with 7 bases between them. CDR3 in DNA: TGTGCCAGCAGCTATGTTATCGGGGAGCTGTTTTTT. Its translation: CASSYVIGELFF.

This rearrangement joins TRBV30 to TRBJ2-3; 10 bases map to TRBD2. The germline CDR1 and CDR2 sequences are GTSNPN and SVGIG (reference sequence). V gave up 3 bases and J gave up 6 bases; unmatched junction bases: 15. The CDR3 length is 17 residues. The CDR3, as DNA: TGTGCCTGGAGCCGAGGGGGAGCGGGAGGGCCTGGGGATACGCAGTATTTT. It codes for CAWSRGGAGGPGDTQYF.

V usage is TRBV9 and J usage is TRBJ1-1; D might be TRBD1 (6 bases). Trimming took off 0 bases at V and 5 bases at J, with 17 bases between the two ends. From germline, CDR1 is SGDLS and CDR2 YYNGEE. There are 16 residues in the CDR3. The CDR3 DNA sequence: TGTGCCAGCAGCGTAGTACAGGGAGCCGTACTTACTGAAGCTTTCTTT. It encodes CASSVVQGAVLTEAFF. Drawing the rest from reference TRBV9 and TRBJ1-1, the complete variable domain is DSGVTQTPKHLITATGQRVTLRCSPRSGDLSVYWYQQSLDQGLQFLIQYYNGEERAKGNILERFSAQQFPDLHSELNLSSLELGDSALYFCASSVVQGAVLTEAFFGQGTRLTVV.

The V gene is TRBV28, the J gene TRBJ1-1, with D possibly TRBD1 on 6 matching bases. V lost 2 bases, J lost 0 bases, and 16 bases lay in between. The CDR3 contains 17 residues. Germline V gene lookup returns CDR1 MDHEN and CDR2 SYDVKM. The DNA for the CDR3 is TGTGCCAGCAGTTTAGCAGGGGACGGTCGGCTGAACACTGAAGCTTTCTTT. Amino acid sequence: CASSLAGDGRLNTEAFF.

The V gene is TRBV3-1 (or the pseudogene TRBV3-2), the J gene TRBJ1-6, with 8 bases that match TRBD1. The CDR3 covers 14 residues. Germline-derived CDR1 and CDR2 are LGHDT and YNNKEL (reference sequence). V trimming: 0 bases; J trimming: 13 bases; junction bases outside the gene matches: 5. The CDR3, as DNA: TGTGCCAGCAGCCAAGATACAGGGGGGACGCCCCTCCACTTT. Its protein is CASSQDTGGTPLHF.

This clone appeared once. The chain couples TRBV5-1 to TRBJ1-2; 8 positions match TRBD1. CDR3 length: 12 residues. J gave up 8 bases and V 4 bases, and 4 bases lay outside the gene matches. Per germline, CDR1 SGHRS and CDR2 YFSETQ. Here the CDR3 reads CASSDRGNGYTF. The CDR3 DNA reads TGCGCCAGCAGCGACAGGGGCAACGGCTACACCTTC.

The chain combines TRBV9 with TRBJ2-3; 8 bases fit TRBD1. Germline assignment: CDR1 SGDLS and CDR2 YYNGEE. Losses at the gene ends were 4 bases for V and 0 bases for J; bases not matched to a gene: 4. CDR3 length: 15 residues. CDR3 sequence: CASSPGTGSTDTQYF. The CDR3 nucleotides read TGTGCCAGCAGCCCAGGGACAGGTAGCACAGATACGCAGTATTTT.

The rearrangement uses TRBV11-3 and TRBJ2-7; the match to TRBD1 covers 10 bases. The germline V gene encodes CDR1 SGHNT and CDR2 YENEEA. The junction had 0 bases not matched to a gene; V was cut back by 1 base and J by 0 bases. The CDR3 length is 15 residues. CDR3 bases: TGTGCCAGCAGCTTAGGGACAGGGGGCTCCTACGAGCAGTACTTC. Translated: CASSLGTGGSYEQYF.